Below are 11 T cell receptor beta chains sequenced from a single sample in a study of blood T cell repertoires in COVID-19. The method was immunoSEQ multiplex PCR; TCRdb's version includes in-frame clones alone and lacks a portion of them. The sample lists 70,000 or so clones; more than 75% were seen once. Material: peripheral blood. These receptors all come from an older woman with acute or convalescent COVID-19.

The V call is TRBV7-8, the J call TRBJ1-2; 8 nucleotides align to TRBD1. This CDR3 has 14 residues. The germline V gene encodes CDR1 SGHVS and CDR2 FQNEAQ. Losses at the gene ends were 1 base for V and 2 bases for J; bases not matched to a gene: 0. CDR3 in DNA: TGTGCCAGCAGCTTAGGACAGGGGAACTATGGCTACACCTTC. It translates to CASSLGQGNYGYTF.

V gene TRBV5-1 combines with J gene TRBJ2-1; 9 nucleotides align to TRBD2. This CDR3 has 15 residues. Germline CDR1 SGHRS, CDR2 YFSETQ. Trimming removed 2 bases from V and 11 bases from J; junction bases left unmatched: 11. The CDR3 sequence is CASSFKVAGDQQQFF. CDR3 nucleotides: TGCGCCAGCAGCTTCAAGGTAGCGGGGGACCAGCAGCAGTTCTTC.

The CDR3, as DNA: TGCGCCAGCAGCCCAGAAGCTGGCACTACTAACTATGGCTACACCTTC. The encoded protein is CASSPEAGTTNYGYTF. This chain uses TRBV4-1 with TRBJ1-2; D not certain. V was pared by 4 bases and J by 0 bases, with 15 bases between. CDR3 size: 16 residues. The germline gives CDR1 MGHRA, CDR2 YSYEKL.

V is TRBV5-1 and J is TRBJ2-7; D is possibly TRBD1 (6 bases). Germline CDR1 and CDR2: SGHRS and YFSETQ. This CDR3 comprises 13 residues. The V and J ends lost 3 bases and 3 bases respectively, with 10 bases between them. The CDR3 region is CASSSPQGYEQYF. The CDR3 bases are TGCGCCAGCAGCTCCCCACAGGGCTACGAGCAGTACTTC.

The rearrangement uses TRBV9 and TRBJ1-4; possibly TRBD1 for D (5 bases). CDR1 SGDLS and CDR2 YYNGEE come from the germline V gene. V dropped 3 bases and J dropped 8 bases, with 11 bases sitting between them. This CDR3 region has 13 residues. The CDR3 bases are TGTGCCAGCAGCGGACCAGGGATAGAAAAACTGTTTTTT. Its translation: CASSGPGIEKLFF. The full variable domain, completed using reference TRBV9 and TRBJ1-4, is DSGVTQTPKHLITATGQRVTLRCSPRSGDLSVYWYQQSLDQGLQFLIQYYNGEERAKGNILERFSAQQFPDLHSELNLSSLELGDSALYFCASSGPGIEKLFFGSGTQLSVL.

In regard to this clone: Its ends do not fully match the called genes, so a read error is possible. The chain uses TRBV6-1 and TRBJ1-4; weak D call: TRBD1 (5 bases). Germline-derived CDR1 and CDR2 are MNHNS and SASEGT. This CDR3 has 16 residues. CDR3 coding DNA: TGTGCCAGCAGTGAATCAGGGTGGCTCGTAAATGGAAAACTGTTTTTT. Translating gives CASSESGWLVNGKLFF.

The chain combines TRBV5-4 with TRBJ1-5; D may be TRBD1 (5 bases). The CDR3 is 14 residues long. Germline V gene data show CDR1 as SGHNT and CDR2 as YYREEE (reference sequence). V was shortened by 1 base and J by 4 bases, with 9 bases between the two germline ends. As DNA, the CDR3 is TGTGCCAGCAGCTTGTATGGGGGGAATCAGCCCCAGCATTTT. Translated, it gives CASSLYGGNQPQHF.

The chain combines TRBV5-1 with TRBJ1-6, with 7 bases identical to TRBD1. The CDR3 is 16 residues long. Unmatched junction bases numbered 10, after V lost 3 bases and J lost 7 bases. CDR1 is SGHRS and CDR2 is YFSETQ in the germline V gene. The CDR3 bases are TGCGCCAGCAGCTCCGTAACCGGGACAGCAAATTCACCCCTCCACTTT. Residues: CASSSVTGTANSPLHF.

The V gene is TRBV6-2 or TRBV6-3, the J gene TRBJ2-5; maybe TRBD1 (5 bases). Germline assignment: CDR1 MNHEY and CDR2 SVGEGT. V was shortened by 6 bases and J by 1 base, with 15 bases between the two germline ends. This CDR3 spans 15 amino acids. CDR3 nucleotide sequence: TGTGCCAGCAGCCCCTGGACACGCTCCCAAGAGACCCAGTACTTC. It is translated as CASSPWTRSQETQYF.

The chain carries TRBV11-3 and TRBJ2-3; 7 bases map to TRBD1. CDR3 length: 15 residues. V dropped 5 bases and J dropped 1; count of bases not matched to a gene: 6. Germline CDR1 is SGHNT and CDR2 is YENEEA. The chain's CDR3 is CASSDRQGRTDTQYF. The CDR3 region has the DNA TGTGCCAGCAGCGACCGACAGGGACGCACAGATACGCAGTATTTT.

The chain combines TRBV5-1 with TRBJ2-3; TRBD2 is a possible D gene (6 bases). CDR1 and CDR2 (germline): SGHRS, YFSETQ. The CDR3 contains 17 residues. V was trimmed by 4 bases and J by 1 base, leaving 19 bases between them. The CDR3 here is CASSVLGGAEGTDTQYF. CDR3 sequence (DNA): TGCGCCAGCAGCGTACTTGGAGGGGCGGAGGGCACAGATACGCAGTATTTT.